The 8 T cell receptor beta chains below were found in one sample sequenced in a study of T-cell memory formation after mild COVID-19. TCRdb reprocessed the 5' RACE reads via MiXCR and lists one record per CDR3 protein. The table has 300,000 to 350,000 distinct CDR3 sequences, around 15% seen once. Input material: PBMCs or a T cell subset sorted from them (not recorded which). Source of these receptors: a man younger than 35 who had mild COVID-19 (a few samples of this study predate the infection). Cell type and time point are not known.

This chain links TRBV7-6 with TRBJ2-5, with D tentatively TRBD1 (6 bases). Deletions cut 5 bases from V and 3 bases from J, with 34 bases between. The CDR3 covers 21 residues. In germline, CDR1 is SGHVS, CDR2 FNYEAQ. CDR3 nucleotide sequence: TGTGCCAGCAGCCCCCGGACAGTGGTACCGGGTACCCCCGATAACGAAGAGACCCAGTACTTC. Protein product: CASSPRTVVPGTPDNEETQYF. Using reference TRBV7-6 and TRBJ2-5 for the parts outside the CDR3, the full variable domain is GAGVSQSPRYKVTKRGQDVALRCDPISGHVSLYWYRQALGQGPEFLTYFNYEAQQDKSGLPNDRFSAERPEGSISTLTIQRTEQRDSAMYRCASSPRTVVPGTPDNEETQYFGPGTRLLVL.

The chain recombines TRBV5-1 with TRBJ1-1; a weak D match, TRBD1 (5 bases). This CDR3 spans 14 amino acids. CDR1 SGHRS and CDR2 YFSETQ come from the germline V gene. V was cut by 1 base and J by 3 bases, with 10 bases left in between. CDR3 protein: CASSLTGPYTEAFF. The CDR3 nucleotides read TGCGCCAGCAGCTTGACAGGCCCCTACACTGAAGCTTTCTTT. Supplemented by reference TRBV5-1 and TRBJ1-1, the full variable domain reads KAGVTQTPRYLIKTRGQQVTLSCSPISGHRSVSWYQQTPGQGLQFLFEYFSETQRNKGNFPGRFSGRQFSNSRSEMNVSTLELGDSALYLCASSLTGPYTEAFFGQGTRLTVV.

The genes are TRBV11-2 and TRBJ2-1, with 10 nucleotides matching TRBD2. CDR1 is SGHAT, CDR2 FQNNGV, per germline. The CDR3 consists of 14 residues. V trimming: 5 bases; J trimming: 9 bases; junction bases outside the gene matches: 7. The CDR3 loop reads CASSRSGGLFEQFF. CDR3 DNA sequence: TGTGCCAGCAGCCGTAGCGGGGGGTTGTTTGAGCAGTTCTTC.

This clonotype was picked up many times. This sequence joins TRBV12-3 or TRBV12-4 and TRBJ2-7; TRBD1 aligns across 8 bases. The CDR3 sequence is 12 residues long. Losses at the gene ends were 5 bases for V and 5 bases for J; bases not matched to a gene: 2. CDR3 in DNA: TGTGCCAGCAGTCCGACAGGGGACGAGCAGTACTTC. This encodes CASSPTGDEQYF.

The rearrangement joins TRBV20-1 to TRBJ1-1; D is uncertain. Germline assignment: CDR1 DFQATT and CDR2 SNEGSKA (reference sequence). V lost 3 bases, J lost 1 base, and 6 bases lay in between. The CDR3 extends over 12 amino acids. CDR3 sequence: CSASWQNTEAFF. The CDR3 DNA sequence: TGCAGTGCTAGTTGGCAGAACACTGAAGCTTTCTTT.

The rearrangement joins TRBV12-3 or TRBV12-4 to TRBJ1-5; 8 bases align to TRBD1. V lost 3 bases, J lost 4 bases, and 2 bases stayed unmatched. The CDR3 contains 14 residues. CDR3 protein: CASSFWDRNQPQHF. The CDR3 DNA reads as TGTGCCAGCAGTTTCTGGGACAGGAATCAGCCCCAGCATTTT.

This clonotype has just a few counts. V and J are TRBV29-1 and TRBJ1-5; D gene ambiguous. The CDR3 totals 12 residues. Germline V gene sequence: CDR1 SQVTM, CDR2 ANQGSEA. V dropped 7 bases and J dropped 4 bases, with 11 bases sitting between them. CDR3 amino acids: CSAAAGNQPQHF. The CDR3 region has the DNA TGCAGCGCCGCGGCGGGGAATCAGCCCCAGCATTTT.

The rearrangement links TRBV5-1 to TRBJ2-3; no clear D gene. V lost 4 bases and J lost 0, with 9 bases in between. The germline V gene encodes CDR1 SGHRS and CDR2 YFSETQ. CDR3 length equals 14 residues. CDR3 residues: CASSPGISTDTQYF. CDR3 nucleotide sequence: TGCGCCAGCAGCCCTGGGATCAGCACAGATACGCAGTATTTT.